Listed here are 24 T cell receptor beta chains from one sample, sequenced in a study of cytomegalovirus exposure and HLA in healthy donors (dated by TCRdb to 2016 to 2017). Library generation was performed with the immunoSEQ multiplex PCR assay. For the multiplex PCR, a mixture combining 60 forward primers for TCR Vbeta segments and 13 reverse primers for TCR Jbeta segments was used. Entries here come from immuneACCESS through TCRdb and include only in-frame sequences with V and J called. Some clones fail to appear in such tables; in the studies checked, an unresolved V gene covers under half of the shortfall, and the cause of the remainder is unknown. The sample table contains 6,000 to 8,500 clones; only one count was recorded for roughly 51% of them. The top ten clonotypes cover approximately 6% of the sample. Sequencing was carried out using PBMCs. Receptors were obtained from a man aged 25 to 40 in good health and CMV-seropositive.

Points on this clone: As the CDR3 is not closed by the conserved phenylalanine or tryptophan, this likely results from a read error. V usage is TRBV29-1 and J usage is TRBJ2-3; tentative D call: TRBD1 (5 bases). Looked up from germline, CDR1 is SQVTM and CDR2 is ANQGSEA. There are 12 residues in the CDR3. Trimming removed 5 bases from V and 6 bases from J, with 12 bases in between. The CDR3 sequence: CSVLRGGDTQYV. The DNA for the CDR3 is TGCAGCGTTCTAAGGGGTGGCGATACGCAGTATGTT.

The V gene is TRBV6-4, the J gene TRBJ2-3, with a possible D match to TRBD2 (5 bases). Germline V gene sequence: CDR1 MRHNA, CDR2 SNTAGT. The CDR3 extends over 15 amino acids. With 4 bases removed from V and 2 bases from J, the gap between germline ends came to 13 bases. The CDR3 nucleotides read TGTGCCAGCAGTGGGGGAGCCTCCCACACAGATACGCAGTATTTT. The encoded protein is CASSGGASHTDTQYF.

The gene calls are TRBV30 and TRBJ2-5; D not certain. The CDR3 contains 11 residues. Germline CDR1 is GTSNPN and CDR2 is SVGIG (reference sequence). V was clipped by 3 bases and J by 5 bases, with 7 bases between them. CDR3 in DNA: TGTGCCTGGAGGAGAACGGAGACCCAGTACTTC. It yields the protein CAWRRTETQYF. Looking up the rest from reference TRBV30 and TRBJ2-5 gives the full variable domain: SQTIHQWPATLVQPVGSPLSLECTVEGTSNPNLYWYRQAAGRGLQLLFYSVGIGQISSEVPQNLSASRPQDRQFILSSKKLLLSDSGFYLCAWRRTETQYFGPGTRLLVL.

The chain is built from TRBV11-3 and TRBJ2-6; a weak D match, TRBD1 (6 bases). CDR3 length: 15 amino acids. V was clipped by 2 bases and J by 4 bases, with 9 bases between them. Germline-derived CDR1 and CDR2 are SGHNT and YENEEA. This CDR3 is CASSLSGAGANVLTF. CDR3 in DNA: TGTGCCAGCAGCTTATCAGGGGCCGGGGCCAACGTCCTGACTTTC.

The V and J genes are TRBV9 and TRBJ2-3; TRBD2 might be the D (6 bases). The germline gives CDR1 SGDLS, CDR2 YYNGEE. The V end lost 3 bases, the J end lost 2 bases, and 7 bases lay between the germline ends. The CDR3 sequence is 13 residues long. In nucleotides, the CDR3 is TGTGCCAGCAGCGGGACTAACACAGATACGCAGTATTTT. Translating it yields CASSGTNTDTQYF.

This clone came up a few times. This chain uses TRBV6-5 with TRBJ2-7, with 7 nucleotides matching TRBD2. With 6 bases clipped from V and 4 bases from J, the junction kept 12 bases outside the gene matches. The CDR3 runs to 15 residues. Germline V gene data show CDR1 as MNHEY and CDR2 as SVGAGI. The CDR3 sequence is CASRDDSSGAYEQYF. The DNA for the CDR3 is TGTGCCAGCAGGGATGACTCGAGCGGGGCTTACGAGCAGTACTTC.

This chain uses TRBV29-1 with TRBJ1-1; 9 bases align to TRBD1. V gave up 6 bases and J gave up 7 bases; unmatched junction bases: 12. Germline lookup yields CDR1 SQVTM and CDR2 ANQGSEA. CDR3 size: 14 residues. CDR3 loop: CSVSRNTGGSEAFF. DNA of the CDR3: TGCAGCGTGAGCCGTAATACAGGGGGCAGTGAAGCTTTCTTT.

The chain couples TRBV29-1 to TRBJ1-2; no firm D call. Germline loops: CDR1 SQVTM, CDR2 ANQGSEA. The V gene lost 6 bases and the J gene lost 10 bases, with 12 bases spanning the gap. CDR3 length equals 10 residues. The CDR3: CSVPEGPYTF. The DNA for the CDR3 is TGCAGCGTCCCGGAGGGTCCCTACACCTTC.

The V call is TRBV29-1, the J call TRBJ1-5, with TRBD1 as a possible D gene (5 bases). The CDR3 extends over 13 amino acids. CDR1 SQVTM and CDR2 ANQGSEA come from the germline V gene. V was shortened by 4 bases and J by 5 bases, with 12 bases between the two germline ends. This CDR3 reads CSVVGQGYQPQHF. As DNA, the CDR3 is TGCAGCGTTGTCGGGCAGGGCTATCAGCCCCAGCATTTT.

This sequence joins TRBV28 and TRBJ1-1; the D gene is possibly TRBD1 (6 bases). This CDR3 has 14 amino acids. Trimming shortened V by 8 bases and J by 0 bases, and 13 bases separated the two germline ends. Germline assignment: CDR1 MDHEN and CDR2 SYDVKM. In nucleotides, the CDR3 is TGTGCCAGCGGAGACAGGTCGATGAACACTGAAGCTTTCTTT. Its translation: CASGDRSMNTEAFF.

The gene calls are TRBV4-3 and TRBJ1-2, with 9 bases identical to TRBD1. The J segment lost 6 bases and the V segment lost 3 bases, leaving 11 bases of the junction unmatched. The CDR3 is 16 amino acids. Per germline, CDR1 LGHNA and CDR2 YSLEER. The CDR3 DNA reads TGCGCCAGCAGCCAGATCCCGGGACAGGGTCTCCATGGCTACACCTTC. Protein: CASSQIPGQGLHGYTF.

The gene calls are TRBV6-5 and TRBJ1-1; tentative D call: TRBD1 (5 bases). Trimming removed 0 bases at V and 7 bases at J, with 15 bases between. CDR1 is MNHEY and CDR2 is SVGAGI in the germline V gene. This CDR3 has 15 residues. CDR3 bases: TGTGCCAGCAGTTACTCGACCAGGGCCAGGAGTGAAGCTTTCTTT. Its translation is CASSYSTRARSEAFF.

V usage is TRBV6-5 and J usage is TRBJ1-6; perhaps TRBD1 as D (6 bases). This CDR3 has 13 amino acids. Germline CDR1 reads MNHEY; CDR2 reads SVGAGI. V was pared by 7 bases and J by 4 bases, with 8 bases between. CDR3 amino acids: CASTQGYNSPLHF. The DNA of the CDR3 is TGTGCCAGCACCCAGGGGTATAATTCACCCCTCCACTTT.

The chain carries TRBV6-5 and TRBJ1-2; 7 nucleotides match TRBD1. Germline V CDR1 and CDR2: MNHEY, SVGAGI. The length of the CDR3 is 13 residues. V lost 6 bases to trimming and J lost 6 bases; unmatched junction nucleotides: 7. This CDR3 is CASRQQGINGYTF. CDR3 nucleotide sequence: TGTGCCAGCAGGCAACAGGGGATTAATGGCTACACCTTC.

In DNA, the CDR3 is TGTGCCTGGAGTGCCAGGGGGCTCACCATATATTTT. It encodes CAWSARGLTIYF. The rearrangement links TRBV30 to TRBJ1-3; 8 nucleotides align to TRBD1. Germline CDR1 reads GTSNPN; CDR2 reads SVGIG (reference sequence). The trim removed 1 base at V and 9 bases at J, leaving 2 bases unmatched. This CDR3 comprises 12 residues.

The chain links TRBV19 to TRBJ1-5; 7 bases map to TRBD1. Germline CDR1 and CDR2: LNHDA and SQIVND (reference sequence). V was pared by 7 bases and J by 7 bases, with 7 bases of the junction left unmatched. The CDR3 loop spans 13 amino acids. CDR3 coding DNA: TGTGCCAGTACTGAGGGACAGTGGCAGCCCCAGCATTTT. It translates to CASTEGQWQPQHF. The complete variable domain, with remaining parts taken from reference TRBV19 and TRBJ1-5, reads DGGITQSPKYLFRKEGQNVTLSCEQNLNHDAMYWYRQDPGQGLRLIYYSQIVNDFQKGDIAEGYSVSREKKESFPLTVTSAQKNPTAFYLCASTEGQWQPQHFGDGTRLSIL.

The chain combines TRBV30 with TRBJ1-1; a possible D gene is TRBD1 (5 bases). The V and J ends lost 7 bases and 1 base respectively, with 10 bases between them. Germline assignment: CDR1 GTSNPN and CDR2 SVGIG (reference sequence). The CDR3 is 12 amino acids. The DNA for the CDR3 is TGTGCCTTCGTCAGGGCGAACACTGAAGCTTTCTTT. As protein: CAFVRANTEAFF.

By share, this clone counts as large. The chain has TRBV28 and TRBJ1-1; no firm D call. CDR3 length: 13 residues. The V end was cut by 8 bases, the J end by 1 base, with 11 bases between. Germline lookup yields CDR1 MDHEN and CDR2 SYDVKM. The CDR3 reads CASLARQNTEAFF. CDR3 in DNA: TGTGCCAGCCTGGCCCGTCAGAACACTGAAGCTTTCTTT.

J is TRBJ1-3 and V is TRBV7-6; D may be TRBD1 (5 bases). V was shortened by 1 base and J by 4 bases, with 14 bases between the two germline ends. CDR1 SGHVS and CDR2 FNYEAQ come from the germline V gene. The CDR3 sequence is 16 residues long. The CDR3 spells CASSLVLQGSGNTIYF. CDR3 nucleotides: TGTGCCAGCAGCTTAGTGCTCCAGGGCTCAGGAAACACCATATATTTT.

Here the CDR3 DNA reads TGTGCCAGCAGTCCGGACAGGGCAATGAACACTGAAGCTTTCTTT. Translated: CASSPDRAMNTEAFF. V is TRBV6-5 and J is TRBJ1-1; 8 bases match TRBD1. Germline V gives CDR1 MNHEY, CDR2 SVGAGI. The CDR3 sequence is 15 residues long. Trimming took 5 bases from V and 0 from J; bases not matched to a gene: 5.

CDR3 protein: CASSETTGKGYTF. The CDR3 nucleotides read TGTGCCAGCAGTGAAACGACAGGGAAAGGCTACACCTTC. V and J are TRBV6-1 and TRBJ1-2; 7 bases are a match to TRBD1. V trimming: 2 bases; J trimming: 8 bases; junction bases outside the gene matches: 5. This CDR3 region has 13 residues. The germline V gene has CDR1 MNHNS and CDR2 SASEGT.

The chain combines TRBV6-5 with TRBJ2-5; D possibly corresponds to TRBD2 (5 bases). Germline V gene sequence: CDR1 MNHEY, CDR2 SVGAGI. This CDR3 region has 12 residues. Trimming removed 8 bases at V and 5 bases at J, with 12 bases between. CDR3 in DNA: TGTGCCAGCGAGGGTTTGGGGGAGACCCAGTACTTC. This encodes CASEGLGETQYF.

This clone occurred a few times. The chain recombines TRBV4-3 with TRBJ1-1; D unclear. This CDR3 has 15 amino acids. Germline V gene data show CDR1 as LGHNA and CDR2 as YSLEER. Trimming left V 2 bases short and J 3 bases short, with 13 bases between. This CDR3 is CASSQRGWGDTEAFF. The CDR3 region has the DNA TGCGCCAGCAGCCAAAGAGGCTGGGGAGACACTGAAGCTTTCTTT.

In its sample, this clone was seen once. In DNA form, the CDR3 reads TGCAGCGCTCAGGGGCAGCAGAACACTGAAGCTTTCTTT. It is translated as CSAQGQQNTEAFF. The rearrangement uses TRBV29-1 and TRBJ1-1, with D perhaps TRBD1 (6 bases). Trimming left V 7 bases short and J 1 base short, with 13 bases between. The CDR3 is 13 residues long. The germline gives CDR1 SQVTM, CDR2 ANQGSEA.